These T cell receptor beta chains were read from a single sample in a study of cytotoxic CD8 clonotypes in ibrutinib-treated CLL. The repertoire was sequenced with immunoSEQ multiplex PCR; TCRdb's copy has only in-frame clones and lacks some. This table has about 200,000 clones, approximately 68% appearing once. The sample was PBMCs, taken after 24 months of ibrutinib treatment. These receptors originate from a human donor with chronic lymphocytic leukemia. Each CDR3 is given with its conserved first and last residue. Fields, in order: J gene, clone size, D gene, V gene, CDR3 DNA, CDR3 protein. The D gene is left open where the match is weak. Rows give clone size only sometimes, using once, few, many, or a class for an expanded clone.

>TRBJ2-3|NA|NA|TRBV5-4
TGTGCCAGCAGCGCCCCTAGCAGAACTAGCACAGATACGCAGTATTTT
CASSAPSRTSTDTQYF
>TRBJ1-5|NA|TRBD1|TRBV4-1
TGCGCCAGCAGCCCGGAGATGACAGGGGGCTATCAGCCCCAGCATTTT
CASSPEMTGGYQPQHF
>TRBJ2-7|NA|TRBD1|TRBV7-3
TGTGCCAGCAGCCCTACGTCAGGGGGCGGGTTGGACGAGCAGTACTTC
CASSPTSGGGLDEQYF
>TRBJ2-1|NA|TRBD1|TRBV7-9
TGTGCCAGCAGCGGAACAGGGGTCTTCTTC
CASSGTGVFF
>TRBJ1-5|NA|NA|TRBV6-6
TGTGCCAGCAGTTACCTTGGGGGCGCTAGTCAGCCCCAGCATTTT
CASSYLGGASQPQHF
>TRBJ1-4|NA|TRBD1|TRBV28
TGTGCCAGCAGTTTTTTGGGACAGGGAAAGGGCAGAACTAATGAAAAACTGTTTTTT
CASSFLGQGKGRTNEKLFF
>TRBJ2-7|NA|NA|TRBV6-5
TGTGCCAGCAGTTACTTGAGGGAGCAGTACTTC
CASSYLREQYF
>TRBJ2-5|NA|TRBD2|TRBV5-1
TGCGCCAGCAGCCCTAGGACTAGCGGGAGCCAAGAGACCCAGTACTTC
CASSPRTSGSQETQYF
>TRBJ2-7|NA|TRBD2|TRBV27
TGTGCCAGCACCGACGGGAGGGCTCCCACCTACGAGCAGTACTTC
CASTDGRAPTYEQYF
>TRBJ2-3|few|NA|TRBV6-1
TGTGCCAGCAGTGTCTTAGGCACAGATACGCAGTATTTT
CASSVLGTDTQYF
>TRBJ2-1|NA|NA|TRBV5-1
TGCGCCAGCAGCCGTACAGGGAAGAACAATGAGCAGTTCTTC
CASSRTGKNNEQFF
>TRBJ2-7|NA|NA|TRBV29-1
TGCAGCGTTGAACGCTTAGGCCCCTACGAGCAGTACTTC
CSVERLGPYEQYF
>TRBJ2-6|NA|NA|TRBV5-4
TGTGCCAGCAGCTTGAGGGCAGGTGGGGCCAACGTCCTGACTTTC
CASSLRAGGANVLTF
>TRBJ2-1|NA|NA|TRBV10-1
TGCGCCAGCAGTGAGTCTCTAGCGAGCTCCTACAATGAGCAGTTCTTC
CASSESLASSYNEQFF
>TRBJ2-5|NA|TRBD2|TRBV28
TGTGCCAGCAGTTATGCGAGCGGGACTAGCGGCAAAGAGACCCAGTACTTC
CASSYASGTSGKETQYF
>TRBJ2-2|NA|TRBD2|TRBV4-3
TGCGCCAGCAGCCTGTCGAGCGGGGAGAACACCGGGGAGCTGTTTTTT
CASSLSSGENTGELFF
>TRBJ2-5|NA|TRBD1|TRBV7-2
TGTGCCAGCAGCTTCCCGACAGGGGGAGGGGAGACCCAGTACTTC
CASSFPTGGGETQYF
>TRBJ1-2|NA|NA|TRBV7-2
TGTGCCAGCAGCCGACCGCCGGACAAAAACTATGGCTACACCTTC
CASSRPPDKNYGYTF
>TRBJ1-4|NA|NA|TRBV4-3
TGCGCCAGCAGCCAAGTCAGGGGACGGTTAAAACTGTTTTTT
CASSQVRGRLKLFF
>TRBJ2-5|NA|NA|TRBV7-9
TGTGCCAGCAGCTTAGTAGGGACCGAGCAGGAGACCCAGTACTTC
CASSLVGTEQETQYF
>TRBJ2-1|NA|TRBD2|TRBV4-1
TGCGCCAGCAGCCTCATGGGACTAGAGGTAAATGAGCAGTTCTTC
CASSLMGLEVNEQFF
>TRBJ2-1|NA|TRBD1|TRBV15
TGTGCCACCAGCAAGGGACAGAAGAGCTCCTACAATGAGCAGTTCTTC
CATSKGQKSSYNEQFF
>TRBJ2-1|NA|NA|TRBV28
TGTGCCAGCACCCTTTACAATGAGCAGTTCTTC
CASTLYNEQFF
>TRBJ2-7|NA|TRBD2|TRBV5-1
TGCGCCAGCAGCCTGGGACTAGCGGCCTCCTACGAGCAGTACTTC
CASSLGLAASYEQYF
>TRBJ2-7|NA|NA|TRBV19
TGTGCCAGTAGTATAGAGGCTTCCTACTACGAGCAGTACTTC
CASSIEASYYEQYF
>TRBJ2-7|NA|NA|TRBV4-2
TGTGCCAGCAAAAAAGGGGGGGGAGAGCAGTACTTC
CASKKGGGEQYF
>TRBJ2-7|few|NA|TRBV7-6
TGTGCCAGCAGCTTATGGTCCCCGACAGGTCCCCTGAGCTACGAGCAGTACTTC
CASSLWSPTGPLSYEQYF
>TRBJ2-3|NA|TRBD2|TRBV5-4
TGTGCCAGCAGCCAGAGCGGGAGCCGGGATACGCAGTATTTT
CASSQSGSRDTQYF
>TRBJ2-1|NA|NA|TRBV28
TGTGCCAGCACCTCGGCGGGACAGATAAGCTCCTACAATGAGCAGTTCTTC
CASTSAGQISSYNEQFF
>TRBJ1-2|NA|NA|TRBV4-3
TGCGCCAGCAGCCAAGATTTGCGCGGCCCAGAAGGCTACACCTTC
CASSQDLRGPEGYTF
>TRBJ2-7|NA|TRBD1|TRBV7-8
TGTGCCAGCAGCTTAGGACAGGGGATCGAGCAGTACTTC
CASSLGQGIEQYF
>TRBJ2-1|NA|NA|TRBV5-4
TGTGCCAGCAGCCAGGGGGGGTTCAGATACAATGAGCAGTTCTTC
CASSQGGFRYNEQFF
>TRBJ2-3|NA|NA|TRBV4-3
TGCGCCAGCAGCCAAGGACTAGGGCCCTCAGATACGCAGTATTTT
CASSQGLGPSDTQYF
>TRBJ2-7|NA|TRBD1|TRBV13
TGTGCCAGCAGCTCGACAGGGGGCGCAGGGTACTTC
CASSSTGGAGYF
>TRBJ1-2|few|NA|TRBV19
TGTGCCAGTAGTAACCTCACGGGTAACTATGGCTACACCTTC
CASSNLTGNYGYTF
>TRBJ1-5|NA|TRBD1|TRBV27
TGTGCCAGCTGGGGCACAGGGGGGGAAGAACCCCAGCATTTT
CASWGTGGEEPQHF
>TRBJ2-1|NA|TRBD1|TRBV14
TGTGCCAGCAGCCAAGTCCGGGACAGCTACAATGAGCAGTTCTTC
CASSQVRDSYNEQFF